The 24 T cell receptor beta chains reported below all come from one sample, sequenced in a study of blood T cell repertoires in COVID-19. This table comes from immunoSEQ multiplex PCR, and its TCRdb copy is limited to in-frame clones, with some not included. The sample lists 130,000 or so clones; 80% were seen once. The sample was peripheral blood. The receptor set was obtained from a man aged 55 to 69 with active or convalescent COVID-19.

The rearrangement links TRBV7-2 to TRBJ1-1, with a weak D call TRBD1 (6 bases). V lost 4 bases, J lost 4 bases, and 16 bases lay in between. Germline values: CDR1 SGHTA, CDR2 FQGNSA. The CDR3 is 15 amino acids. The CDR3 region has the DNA TGTGCCAGCAGCTCGATGACAGGAATGATCACTGAAGCTTTCTTT. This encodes CASSSMTGMITEAFF.

As DNA, the CDR3 is TGTGCCAGCAGAAGAGGGTTTGATGGCTACACCTTC. Its protein is CASRRGFDGYTF. This chain joins TRBV6-5 and TRBJ1-2; D call uncertain. Trimming stripped 6 bases from V and 6 bases from J, with 11 bases between. The length of the CDR3 is 12 residues. Germline V CDR1 and CDR2: MNHEY, SVGAGI.

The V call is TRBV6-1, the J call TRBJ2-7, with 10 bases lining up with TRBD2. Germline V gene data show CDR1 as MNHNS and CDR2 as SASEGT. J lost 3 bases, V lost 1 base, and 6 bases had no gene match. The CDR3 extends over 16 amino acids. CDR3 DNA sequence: TGTGCCAGCAGTGAAGAATGGACTAGCGGAAGCTACGAGCAGTACTTC. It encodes CASSEEWTSGSYEQYF.

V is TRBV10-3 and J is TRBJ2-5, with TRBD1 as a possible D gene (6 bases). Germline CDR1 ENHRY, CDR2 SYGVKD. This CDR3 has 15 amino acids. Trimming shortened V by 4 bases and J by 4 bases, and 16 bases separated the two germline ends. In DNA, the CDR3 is TGTGCCATCAGTGCGGCCAGAACCAGGGGAGAGACCCAGTACTTC. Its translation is CAISAARTRGETQYF.

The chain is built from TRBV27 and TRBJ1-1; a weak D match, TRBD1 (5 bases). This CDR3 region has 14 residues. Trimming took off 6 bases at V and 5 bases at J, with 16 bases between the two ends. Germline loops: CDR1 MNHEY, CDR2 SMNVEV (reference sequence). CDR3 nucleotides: TGTGCCAGCAGAAGACCAGGGCGGCGTACTGAAGCTTTCTTT. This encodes CASRRPGRRTEAFF.

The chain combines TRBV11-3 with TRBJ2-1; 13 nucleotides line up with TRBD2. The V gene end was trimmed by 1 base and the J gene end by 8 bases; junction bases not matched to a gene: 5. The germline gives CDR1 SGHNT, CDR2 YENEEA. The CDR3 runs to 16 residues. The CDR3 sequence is CASSLGLAGGWDEQFF. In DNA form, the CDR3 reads TGTGCCAGCAGCTTAGGACTAGCGGGAGGTTGGGATGAGCAGTTCTTC.

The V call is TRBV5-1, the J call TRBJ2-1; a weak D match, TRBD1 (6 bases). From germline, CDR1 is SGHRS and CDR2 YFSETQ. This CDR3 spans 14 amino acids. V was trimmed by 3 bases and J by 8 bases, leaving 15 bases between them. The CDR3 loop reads CASSSTTEGDEQFF. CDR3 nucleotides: TGCGCCAGCAGCTCGACAACCGAGGGGGATGAGCAGTTCTTC.

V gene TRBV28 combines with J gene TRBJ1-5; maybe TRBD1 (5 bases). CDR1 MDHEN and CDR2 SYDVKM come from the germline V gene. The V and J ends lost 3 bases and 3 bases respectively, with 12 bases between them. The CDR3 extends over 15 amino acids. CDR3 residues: CASSFIRGNNQPQHF. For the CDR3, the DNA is TGTGCCAGCAGTTTTATAAGGGGCAACAATCAGCCCCAGCATTTT.

CDR3 sequence: CASSGGGPEKLFF. The CDR3 region has the DNA TGTGCCAGCAGTGGCGGAGGACCTGAAAAACTGTTTTTT. V usage is TRBV28 and J usage is TRBJ1-4; D unresolved. Germline V gene data show CDR1 as MDHEN and CDR2 as SYDVKM. V lost 5 bases and J 7 bases, leaving 11 bases between the germline ends. This CDR3 has 13 residues.

CDR3 DNA sequence: TGTGCCAGCAGCCAAGCGCAGGAACAGGGCTTAACCTCTGGGGCCAACGTCCTGACTTTC. Protein sequence: CASSQAQEQGLTSGANVLTF. The chain uses TRBV4-2 and TRBJ2-6, with a possible D match to TRBD1 (6 bases). CDR3 length: 20 residues. CDR1 and CDR2 (germline): LGHNA, YNFKEQ. Trimming removed 1 base at V and 0 bases at J, with 19 bases between.

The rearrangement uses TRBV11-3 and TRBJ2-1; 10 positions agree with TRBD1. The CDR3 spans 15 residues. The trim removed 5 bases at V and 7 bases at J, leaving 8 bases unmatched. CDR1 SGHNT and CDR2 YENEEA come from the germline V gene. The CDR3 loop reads CASSLGGQGLNEQFF. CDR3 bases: TGTGCCAGCAGCCTGGGGGGACAGGGGTTAAATGAGCAGTTCTTC.

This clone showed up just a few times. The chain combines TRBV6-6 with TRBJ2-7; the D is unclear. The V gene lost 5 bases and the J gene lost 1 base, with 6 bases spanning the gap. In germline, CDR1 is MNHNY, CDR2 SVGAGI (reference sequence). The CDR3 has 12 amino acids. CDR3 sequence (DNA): TGTGCCAGCAGTGACGGGTCCTACGAGCAGTACTTC. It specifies CASSDGSYEQYF.

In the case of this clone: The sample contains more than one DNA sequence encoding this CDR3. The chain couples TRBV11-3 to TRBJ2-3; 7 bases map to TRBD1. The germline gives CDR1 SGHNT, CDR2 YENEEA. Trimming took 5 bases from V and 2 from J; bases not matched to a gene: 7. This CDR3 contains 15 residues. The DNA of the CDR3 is TGTGCCAGCAGCCCAAGACAGGGTGCCACAGATACGCAGTATTTT. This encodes CASSPRQGATDTQYF.

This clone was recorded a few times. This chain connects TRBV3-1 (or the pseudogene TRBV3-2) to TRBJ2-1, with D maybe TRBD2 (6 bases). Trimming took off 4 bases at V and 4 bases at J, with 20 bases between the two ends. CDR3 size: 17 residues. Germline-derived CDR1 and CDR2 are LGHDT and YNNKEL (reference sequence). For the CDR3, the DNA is TGTGCCAGCAGCCCCTATATAACGACTAGTGTATACAATGAGCAGTTCTTC. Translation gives CASSPYITTSVYNEQFF.

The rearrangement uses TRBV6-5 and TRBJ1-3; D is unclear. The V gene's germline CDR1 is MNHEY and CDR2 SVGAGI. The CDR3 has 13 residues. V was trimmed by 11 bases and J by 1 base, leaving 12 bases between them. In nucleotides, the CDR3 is TGTGCCGCGCGAGATGAGTCTGGAAACACCATATATTTT. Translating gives CAARDESGNTIYF.

Here the CDR3 DNA reads TGTGCCAGCAGCTCGACAGGGGGGGACGAGCAGTACTTC. As protein: CASSSTGGDEQYF. The gene calls are TRBV7-3 and TRBJ2-7, with 9 bases matching TRBD1. With 4 bases clipped from V and 5 bases from J, the junction kept 3 bases outside the gene matches. CDR1 is SGHTA and CDR2 is FQGTGA in the germline V gene. The CDR3 is made up of 13 amino acids.

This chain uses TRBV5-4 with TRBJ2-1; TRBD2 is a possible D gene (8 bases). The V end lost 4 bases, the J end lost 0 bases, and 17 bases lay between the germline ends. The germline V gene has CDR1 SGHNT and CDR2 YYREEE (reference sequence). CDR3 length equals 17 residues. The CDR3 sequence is CASSQGGSGISYNEQFF. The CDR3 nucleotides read TGTGCCAGCAGCCAGGGGGGTAGCGGGATCTCCTACAATGAGCAGTTCTTC.

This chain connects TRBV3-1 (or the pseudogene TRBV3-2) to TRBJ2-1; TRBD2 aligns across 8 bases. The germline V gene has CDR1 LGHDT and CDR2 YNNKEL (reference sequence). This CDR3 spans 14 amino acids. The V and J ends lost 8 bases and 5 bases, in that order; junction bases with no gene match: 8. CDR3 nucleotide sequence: TGTGCCAGCGGTGAGAGCGGGGGACACAATGAGCAGTTCTTC. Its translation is CASGESGGHNEQFF.

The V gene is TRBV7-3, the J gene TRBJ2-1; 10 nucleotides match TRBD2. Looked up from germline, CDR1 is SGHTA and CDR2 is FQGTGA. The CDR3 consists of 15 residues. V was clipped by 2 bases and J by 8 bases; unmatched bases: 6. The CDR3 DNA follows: TGTGCCAGCAGCTTATCTAGCGGGAGTGGGGATGAGCAGTTCTTC. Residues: CASSLSSGSGDEQFF.

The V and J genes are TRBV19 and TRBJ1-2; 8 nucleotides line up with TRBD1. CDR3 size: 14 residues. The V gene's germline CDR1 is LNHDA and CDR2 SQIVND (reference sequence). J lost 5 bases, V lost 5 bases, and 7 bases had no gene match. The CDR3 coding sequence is TGTGCCAGTAGTTCCCGGGACAGGCCTTATGGCTACACCTTC. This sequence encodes CASSSRDRPYGYTF.

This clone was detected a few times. This CDR3 reads CSVGVGGRGFSYNEQFF. CDR3 DNA: TGCAGCGTTGGGGTAGGCGGGAGGGGTTTCTCCTACAATGAGCAGTTCTTC. The J gene is TRBJ2-1, the V gene TRBV29-1; 9 nucleotides match TRBD2. Germline-derived CDR1 and CDR2 are SQVTM and ANQGSEA. With 4 bases clipped from V and 0 bases from J, the junction kept 10 bases outside the gene matches. This CDR3 has 17 amino acids.

CDR3 sequence (DNA): TGCAGCGTTACTGCCGGGACTAGCGGGAGGACAGATACGCAGTATTTT. This codes for CSVTAGTSGRTDTQYF. V gene TRBV29-1 combines with J gene TRBJ2-3, with TRBD2 matching 15 bases. V was pared by 5 bases and J by 3 bases, with 6 bases of the junction left unmatched. This CDR3 spans 16 amino acids. Germline values: CDR1 SQVTM, CDR2 ANQGSEA.

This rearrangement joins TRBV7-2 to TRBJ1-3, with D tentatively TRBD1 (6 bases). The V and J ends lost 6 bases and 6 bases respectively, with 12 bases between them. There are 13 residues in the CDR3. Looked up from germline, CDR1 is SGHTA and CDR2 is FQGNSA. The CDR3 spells CASRAGEENTIYF. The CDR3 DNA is TGTGCCAGCAGGGCAGGGGAAGAAAACACCATATATTTT.

This CDR3 reads CASSPRDRTPYEQYF. CDR3 bases: TGCGCCAGCAGCCCCCGGGACAGAACCCCCTACGAGCAGTACTTC. The V call is TRBV5-1, the J call TRBJ2-7; 7 bases match TRBD1. The CDR3 loop spans 15 amino acids. J lost 2 bases, V lost 4 bases, and 9 bases had no gene match. The germline gives CDR1 SGHRS, CDR2 YFSETQ.